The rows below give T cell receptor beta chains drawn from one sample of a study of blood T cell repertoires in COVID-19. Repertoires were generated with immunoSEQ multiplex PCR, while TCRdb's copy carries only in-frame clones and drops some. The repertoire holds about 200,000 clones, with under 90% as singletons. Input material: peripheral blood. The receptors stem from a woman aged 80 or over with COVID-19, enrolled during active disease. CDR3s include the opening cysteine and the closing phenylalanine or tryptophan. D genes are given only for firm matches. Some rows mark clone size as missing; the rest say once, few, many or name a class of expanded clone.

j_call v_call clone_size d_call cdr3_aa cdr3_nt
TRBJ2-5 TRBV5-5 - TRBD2 CASSSGTSTIQETQYF TGTGCCAGCAGCTCGGGGACTAGCACCATCCAAGAGACCCAGTACTTC
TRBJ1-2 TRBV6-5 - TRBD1 CASSTLQGMEGYTF TGTGCCAGCAGCACCCTACAGGGGATGGAGGGCTACACCTTC
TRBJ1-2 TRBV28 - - CASSPGTGVFYGYTF TGTGCCAGCAGTCCAGGGACTGGGGTCTTCTATGGCTACACCTTC
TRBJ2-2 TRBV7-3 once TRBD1 CASRQAGGLSGELFF TGTGCCAGCAGACAGGCAGGGGGCTTATCCGGGGAGCTGTTTTTT
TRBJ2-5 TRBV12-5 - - CATPRVDRQETQYF TGTGCTACCCCCCGAGTAGACAGGCAAGAGACCCAGTACTTC
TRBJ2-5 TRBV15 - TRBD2 CATSRGGLAEETQYF TGTGCCACCAGCAGAGGAGGACTAGCGGAAGAGACCCAGTACTTC
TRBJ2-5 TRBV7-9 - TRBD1 CASSRDRVWETQYF TGTGCCAGCAGCCGGGACAGGGTGTGGGAGACCCAGTACTTC
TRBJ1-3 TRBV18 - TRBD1 CASSPAGTGLGNTIYF TGTGCCAGCTCACCGGCAGGGACAGGGCTTGGAAACACCATATATTTT
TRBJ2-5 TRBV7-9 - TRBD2 CASTLAGEETQYF TGTGCCAGCACCCTAGCGGGGGAGGAGACCCAGTACTTC
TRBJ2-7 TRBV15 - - CATSIGQSLSSYEQYF TGTGCCACCAGCATCGGACAGTCGTTGAGCTCCTACGAGCAGTACTTC
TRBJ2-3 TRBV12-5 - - CASGFGQGGRYF TGTGCTAGTGGTTTCGGGCAGGGTGGTAGGTATTTT
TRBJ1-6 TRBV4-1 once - CASSQGTGPSPLHF TGCGCCAGCAGCCAAGGGACTGGTCCCTCACCCCTCCACTTT
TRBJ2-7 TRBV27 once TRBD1 CASSFGGTGSHEQYF TGTGCCAGCAGTTTCGGCGGGACAGGGAGCCACGAGCAGTACTTC
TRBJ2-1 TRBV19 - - CASSIADYFYEQFF TGTGCCAGTAGTATCGCCGACTATTTCTATGAGCAGTTCTTC
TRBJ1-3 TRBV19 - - CASSPAGNTIYF TGTGCCAGCTCTCCCGCTGGAAACACCATATATTTT
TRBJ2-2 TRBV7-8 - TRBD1 CASSLGHRGTGELFF TGTGCCAGCAGCTTAGGCCACAGGGGAACCGGGGAGCTGTTTTTT
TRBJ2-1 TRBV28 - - CASRGAASYNEQFF TGTGCCAGCAGGGGCGCCGCTTCCTACAATGAGCAGTTCTTC
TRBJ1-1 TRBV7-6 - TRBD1 CASGQRTGWDTEAFF TGTGCCAGCGGGCAGCGGACAGGGTGGGACACTGAAGCTTTCTTT
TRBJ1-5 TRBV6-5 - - CASKEGLGGNQPQHF TGTGCCAGCAAGGAAGGCCTGGGCGGCAATCAGCCCCAGCATTTT
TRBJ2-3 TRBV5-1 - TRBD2 CASSFGTSGATDTQYF TGCGCCAGCAGCTTTGGGACTAGCGGGGCGACAGATACGCAGTATTTT
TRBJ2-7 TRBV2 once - CASHREGYEQYF TGTGCCAGCCATCGAGAGGGTTACGAGCAGTACTTC
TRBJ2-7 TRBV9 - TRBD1 CASSPGTGGSTQYF TGTGCCAGCAGCCCGGGGACAGGGGGTTCTACGCAGTACTTC
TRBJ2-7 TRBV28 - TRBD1 CASSPSTGTGANEQYF TGTGCCAGCAGCCCGTCCACCGGGACAGGGGCTAACGAGCAGTACTTC
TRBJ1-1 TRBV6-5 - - CASRTGGYTEAFF TGTGCCAGCAGGACTGGGGGGTACACTGAAGCTTTCTTT
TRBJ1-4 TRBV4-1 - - CASKGMREEKLFF TGCGCCAGCAAGGGCATGAGGGAGGAAAAACTGTTTTTT
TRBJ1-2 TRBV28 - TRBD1 CASSSYRGPGYTF TGTGCCAGCAGTTCCTACAGGGGGCCTGGCTACACCTTC
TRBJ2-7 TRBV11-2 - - CASREQGRWVQYF TGTGCCAGCAGGGAACAGGGTAGGTGGGTGCAGTACTTC